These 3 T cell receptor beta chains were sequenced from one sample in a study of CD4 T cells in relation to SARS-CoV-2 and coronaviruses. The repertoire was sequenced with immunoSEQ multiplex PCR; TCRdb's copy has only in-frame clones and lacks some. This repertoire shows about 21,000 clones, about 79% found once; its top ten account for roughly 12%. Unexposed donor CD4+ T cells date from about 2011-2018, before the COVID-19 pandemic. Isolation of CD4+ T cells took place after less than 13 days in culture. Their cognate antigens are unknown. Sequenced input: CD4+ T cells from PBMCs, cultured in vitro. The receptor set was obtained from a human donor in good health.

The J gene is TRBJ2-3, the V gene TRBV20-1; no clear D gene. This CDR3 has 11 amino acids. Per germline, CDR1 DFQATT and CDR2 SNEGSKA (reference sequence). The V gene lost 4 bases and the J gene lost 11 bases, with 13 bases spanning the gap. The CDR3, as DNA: TGCAGTGCTAAAGCACCGGGTGGGCAGTATTTT. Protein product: CSAKAPGGQYF.

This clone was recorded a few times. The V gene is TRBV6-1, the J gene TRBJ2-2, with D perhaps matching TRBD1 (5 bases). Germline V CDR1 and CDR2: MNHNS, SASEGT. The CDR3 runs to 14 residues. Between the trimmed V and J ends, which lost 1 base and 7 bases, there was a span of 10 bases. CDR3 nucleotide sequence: TGTGCCAGCAGTGAAGGAACAGGCCTCGGGGAGCTGTTTTTT. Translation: CASSEGTGLGELFF.

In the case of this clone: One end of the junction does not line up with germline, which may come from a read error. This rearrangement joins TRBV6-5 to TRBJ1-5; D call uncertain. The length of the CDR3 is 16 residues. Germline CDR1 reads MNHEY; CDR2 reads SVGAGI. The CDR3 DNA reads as TGTGCCAGCAGTCACTCTGGCCCCCGGGGCAATCAGCCCCAGCATTTT. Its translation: CASSHSGPRGNQPQHF.